A single sample is the source of the 4 T cell receptor beta chains below, sequenced in a study of cytomegalovirus exposure and HLA in healthy donors. Researchers ran the PCR with 60 Vbeta and 13 Jbeta primers. The repertoire was sequenced with immunoSEQ multiplex PCR; TCRdb's copy has only in-frame clones and lacks some. The data hold under 150,000 clones, with 70% to 80% observed a single time. Sequencing was performed on PBMCs. Receptors were obtained from a woman aged 35 to 49 in good health and CMV-seropositive.

The chain recombines TRBV5-7 with TRBJ2-1; a possible D gene is TRBD2 (6 bases). TRBV5-7 is identified as an open reading frame with a role that is uncertain. V was shortened by 1 base and J by 6 bases, with 14 bases between the two germline ends. The CDR3 sequence is 15 residues long. CDR3 sequence: CASSLRAGMINEQFF. The DNA for the CDR3 is TGTGCCAGCAGCTTGAGGGCGGGAATGATCAATGAGCAGTTCTTC.

The chain carries TRBV4-2 and TRBJ1-2; 10 positions agree with TRBD1. Per the germline V gene, CDR1 is LGHNA and CDR2 is YNFKEQ. The length of the CDR3 is 14 residues. V trimming: 3 bases; J trimming: 8 bases; junction bases outside the gene matches: 6. In DNA, the CDR3 is TGTGCCAGCAGCCATGGGGACAGGGGAGTAGGCTACACCTTC. As protein: CASSHGDRGVGYTF.

V gene TRBV28 combines with J gene TRBJ2-2; possible D gene TRBD2, 5 bases. Germline lookup yields CDR1 MDHEN and CDR2 SYDVKM. With 8 bases removed from V and 1 base from J, the gap between germline ends came to 11 bases. The CDR3 spans 14 residues. CDR3 nucleotides: TGTGCCAGCGGTACTAGGAGGAACACCGGGGAGCTGTTTTTT. As protein: CASGTRRNTGELFF.

This clone has a count of ten or more. One end of the junction fails to match germline, which may point to a read error. The J gene is TRBJ1-2, the V gene TRBV2; 8 nucleotides line up with TRBD1. This CDR3 contains 12 residues. Germline V gives CDR1 SNHLY, CDR2 FYNNEI. CDR3 in DNA: TGTGCCAGCCGGACAGGGTTTTATGACTACACCTTC. Translated: CASRTGFYDYTF. Full variable domain (remainder filled in from reference TRBV2 and TRBJ1-2): EPEVTQTPSHQVTQMGQEVILRCVPISNHLYFYWYRQILGQKVEFLVSFYNNEISEKSEIFDDQFSVERPDGSNFTLKIRSTKLEDSAMYFCASRTGFYDYTFGSGTRLTVV.